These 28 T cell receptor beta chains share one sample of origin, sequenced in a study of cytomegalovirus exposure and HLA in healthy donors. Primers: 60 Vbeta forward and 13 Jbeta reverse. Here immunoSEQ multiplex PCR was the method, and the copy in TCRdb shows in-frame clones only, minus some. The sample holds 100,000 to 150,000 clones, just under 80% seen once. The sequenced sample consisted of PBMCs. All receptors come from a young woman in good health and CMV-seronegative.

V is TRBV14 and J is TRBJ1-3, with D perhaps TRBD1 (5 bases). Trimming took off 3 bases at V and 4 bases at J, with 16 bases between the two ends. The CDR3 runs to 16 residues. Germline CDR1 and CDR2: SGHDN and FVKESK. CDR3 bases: TGTGCCAGCAGCCACCCCGGACACATAGGAGGAAACACCATATATTTT. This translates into CASSHPGHIGGNTIYF.

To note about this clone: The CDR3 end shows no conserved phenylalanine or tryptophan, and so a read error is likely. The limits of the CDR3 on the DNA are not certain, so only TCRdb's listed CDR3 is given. The CDR3 loop reads CASSELTGL. The rearrangement links TRBV10-2 to TRBJ1-1; TRBD1 is the table's D call and was not checked against the DNA. Germline assignment: CDR1 WSHSY and CDR2 SAAADI. The CDR3 comprises 9 residues, both ends counted.

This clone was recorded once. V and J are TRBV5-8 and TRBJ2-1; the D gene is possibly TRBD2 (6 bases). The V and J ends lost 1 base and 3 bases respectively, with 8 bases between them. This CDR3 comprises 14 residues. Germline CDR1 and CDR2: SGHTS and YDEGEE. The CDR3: CASSLTGLYNEQFF. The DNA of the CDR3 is TGTGCCAGCAGCTTGACGGGACTCTACAATGAGCAGTTCTTC.

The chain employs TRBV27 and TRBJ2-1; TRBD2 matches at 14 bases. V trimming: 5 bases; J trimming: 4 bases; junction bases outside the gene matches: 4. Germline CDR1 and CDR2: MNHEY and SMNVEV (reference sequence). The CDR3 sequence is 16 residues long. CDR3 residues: CASSVGTSGSYNEQFF. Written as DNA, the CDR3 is TGTGCCAGCAGTGTCGGGACTAGCGGGAGTTACAATGAGCAGTTCTTC.

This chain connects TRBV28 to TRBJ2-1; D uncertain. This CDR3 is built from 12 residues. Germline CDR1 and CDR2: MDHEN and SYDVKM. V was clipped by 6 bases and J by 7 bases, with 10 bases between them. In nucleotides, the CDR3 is TGTGCCAGCAGACCCTCCGGGAATGAGCAGTTCTTC. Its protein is CASRPSGNEQFF.

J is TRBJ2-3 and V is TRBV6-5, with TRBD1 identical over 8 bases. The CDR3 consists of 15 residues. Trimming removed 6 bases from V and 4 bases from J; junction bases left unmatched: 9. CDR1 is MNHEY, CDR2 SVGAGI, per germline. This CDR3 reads CASSPRTGWADTQYF. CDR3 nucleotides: TGTGCCAGCAGCCCACGGACAGGGTGGGCAGATACGCAGTATTTT.

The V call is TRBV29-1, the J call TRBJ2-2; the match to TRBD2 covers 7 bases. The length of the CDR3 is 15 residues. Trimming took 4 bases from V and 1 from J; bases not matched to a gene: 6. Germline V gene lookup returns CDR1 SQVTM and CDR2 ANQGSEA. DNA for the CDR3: TGCAGCGTTGGGCTAGCGGCGGGGAACACCGGGGAGCTGTTTTTT. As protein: CSVGLAAGNTGELFF.

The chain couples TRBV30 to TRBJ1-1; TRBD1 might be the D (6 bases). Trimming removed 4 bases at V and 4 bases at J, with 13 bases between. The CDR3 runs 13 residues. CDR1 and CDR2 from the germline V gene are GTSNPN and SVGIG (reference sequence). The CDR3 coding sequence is TGTGCCTGGAAGGTCCCAGGGGCCACTGAAGCTTTCTTT. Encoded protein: CAWKVPGATEAFF.

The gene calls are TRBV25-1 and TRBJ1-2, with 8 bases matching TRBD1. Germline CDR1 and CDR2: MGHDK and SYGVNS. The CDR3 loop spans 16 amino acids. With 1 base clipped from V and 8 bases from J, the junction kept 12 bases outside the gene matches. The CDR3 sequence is CASSELGDQGARGYTF. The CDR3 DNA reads TGTGCCAGCAGTGAATTAGGGGACCAGGGGGCGCGGGGCTACACCTTC.

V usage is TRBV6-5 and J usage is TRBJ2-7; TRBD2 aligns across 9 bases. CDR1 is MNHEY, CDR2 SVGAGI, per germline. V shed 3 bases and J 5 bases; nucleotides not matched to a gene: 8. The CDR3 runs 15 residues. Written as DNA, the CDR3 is TGTGCCAGCAGTTATGCGATAGGGACTAGCCACGAGCAGTACTTC. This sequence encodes CASSYAIGTSHEQYF.

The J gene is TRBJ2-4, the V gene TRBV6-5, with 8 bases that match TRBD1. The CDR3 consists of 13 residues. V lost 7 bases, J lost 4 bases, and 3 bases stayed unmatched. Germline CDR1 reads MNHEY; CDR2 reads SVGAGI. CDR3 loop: CASTGQGKNIQYF. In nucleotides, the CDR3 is TGTGCCAGCACCGGACAGGGAAAAAACATTCAGTACTTC.

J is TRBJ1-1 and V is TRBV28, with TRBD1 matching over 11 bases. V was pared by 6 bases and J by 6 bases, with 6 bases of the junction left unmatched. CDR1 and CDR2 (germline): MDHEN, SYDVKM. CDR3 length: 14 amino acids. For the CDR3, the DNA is TGTGCCAGCAGCCTGGGACAGGGGGTTCCTGAAGCTTTCTTT. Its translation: CASSLGQGVPEAFF. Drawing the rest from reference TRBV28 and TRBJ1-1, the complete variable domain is DVKVTQSSRYLVKRTGEKVFLECVQDMDHENMFWYRQDPGLGLRLIYFSYDVKMKEKGDIPEGYSVSREKKERFSLILESASTNQTSMYLCASSLGQGVPEAFFGQGTRLTVV.

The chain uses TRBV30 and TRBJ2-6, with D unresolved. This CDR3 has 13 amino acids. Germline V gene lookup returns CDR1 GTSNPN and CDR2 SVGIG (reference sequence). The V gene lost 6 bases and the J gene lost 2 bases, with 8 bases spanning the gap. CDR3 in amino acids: CACSLAGANVLTF. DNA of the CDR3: TGTGCCTGCTCCCTAGCTGGGGCCAACGTCCTGACTTTC.

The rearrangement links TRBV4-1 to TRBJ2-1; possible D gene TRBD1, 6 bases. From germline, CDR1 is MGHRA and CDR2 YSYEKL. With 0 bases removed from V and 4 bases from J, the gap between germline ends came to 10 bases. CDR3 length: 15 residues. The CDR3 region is CASSQDDTGYNEQFF. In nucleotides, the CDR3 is TGCGCCAGCAGCCAAGATGACACAGGGTACAATGAGCAGTTCTTC.

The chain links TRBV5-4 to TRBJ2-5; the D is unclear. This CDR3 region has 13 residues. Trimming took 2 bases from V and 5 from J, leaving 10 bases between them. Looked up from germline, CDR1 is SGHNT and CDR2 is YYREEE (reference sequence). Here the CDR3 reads CASSLSNGETQYF. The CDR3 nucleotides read TGTGCCAGCAGCTTATCCAACGGGGAGACCCAGTACTTC.

The CDR3 reads CASWTSDTGELFF. CDR3 coding DNA: TGTGCCAGTTGGACTAGCGACACCGGGGAGCTGTTTTTT. The chain carries TRBV6-6 and TRBJ2-2, with TRBD2 identical over 9 bases. The germline V gene has CDR1 MNHNY and CDR2 SVGAGI (reference sequence). This CDR3 has 13 amino acids. After removal of 9 bases from V and 3 bases from J, the junction contained 2 bases not matched to a gene.

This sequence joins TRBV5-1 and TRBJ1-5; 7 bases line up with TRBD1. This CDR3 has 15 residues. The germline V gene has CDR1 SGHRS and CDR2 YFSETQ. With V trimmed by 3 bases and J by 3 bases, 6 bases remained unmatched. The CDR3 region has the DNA TGCGCCAGCAGCTCGGGGACAGCCGACAATCAGCCCCAGCATTTT. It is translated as CASSSGTADNQPQHF. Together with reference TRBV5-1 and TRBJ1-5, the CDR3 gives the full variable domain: KAGVTQTPRYLIKTRGQQVTLSCSPISGHRSVSWYQQTPGQGLQFLFEYFSETQRNKGNFPGRFSGRQFSNSRSEMNVSTLELGDSALYLCASSSGTADNQPQHFGDGTRLSIL.

CDR3 in amino acids: CASSLDRASGNTIYF. CDR3 in DNA: TGCGCCAGCAGCTTGGACAGGGCCTCTGGAAACACCATATATTTT. The rearrangement links TRBV5-1 to TRBJ1-3; possibly TRBD1 for D (6 bases). V was clipped by 0 bases and J by 0 bases, with 7 bases between them. From germline, CDR1 is SGHRS and CDR2 YFSETQ. CDR3 length equals 15 residues.

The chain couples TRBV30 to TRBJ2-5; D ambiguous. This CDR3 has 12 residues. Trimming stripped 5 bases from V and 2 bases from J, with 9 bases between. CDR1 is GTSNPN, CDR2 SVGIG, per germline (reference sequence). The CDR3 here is CAWAGGQETQYF. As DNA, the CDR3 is TGTGCCTGGGCTGGCGGACAAGAGACCCAGTACTTC.

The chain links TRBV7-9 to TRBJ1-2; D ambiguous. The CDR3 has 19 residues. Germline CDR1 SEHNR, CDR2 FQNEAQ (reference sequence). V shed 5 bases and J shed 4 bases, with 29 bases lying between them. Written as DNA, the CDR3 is TGTGCCAGCAGCCATGTAATACTGGGAGGGCAGCCTCCGACCTATGGCTACACCTTC. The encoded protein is CASSHVILGGQPPTYGYTF.

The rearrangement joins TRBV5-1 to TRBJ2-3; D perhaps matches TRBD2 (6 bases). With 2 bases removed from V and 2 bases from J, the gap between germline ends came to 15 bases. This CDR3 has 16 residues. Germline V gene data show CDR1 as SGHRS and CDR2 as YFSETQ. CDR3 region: CASSFRGGTPTDTQYF. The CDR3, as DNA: TGCGCCAGCAGCTTTAGGGGCGGGACCCCCACAGATACGCAGTATTTT. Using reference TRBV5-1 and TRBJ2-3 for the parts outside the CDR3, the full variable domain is KAGVTQTPRYLIKTRGQQVTLSCSPISGHRSVSWYQQTPGQGLQFLFEYFSETQRNKGNFPGRFSGRQFSNSRSEMNVSTLELGDSALYLCASSFRGGTPTDTQYFGPGTRLTVL.

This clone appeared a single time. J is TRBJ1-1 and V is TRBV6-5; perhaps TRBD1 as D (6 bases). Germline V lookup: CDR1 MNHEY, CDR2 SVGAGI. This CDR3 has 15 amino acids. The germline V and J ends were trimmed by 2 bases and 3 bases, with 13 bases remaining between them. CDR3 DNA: TGTGCCAGCAGTTACAATAGGGCAGGGGACACTGAAGCTTTCTTT. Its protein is CASSYNRAGDTEAFF.

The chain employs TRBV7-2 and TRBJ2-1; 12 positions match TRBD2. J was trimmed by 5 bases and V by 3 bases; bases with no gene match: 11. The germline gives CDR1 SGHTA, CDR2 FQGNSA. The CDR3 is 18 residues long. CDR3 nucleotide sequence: TGTGCCAGCAGCTTGGCCCTAGCGGGAGGGGGGCTTAACAATGAGCAGTTCTTC. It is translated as CASSLALAGGGLNNEQFF.

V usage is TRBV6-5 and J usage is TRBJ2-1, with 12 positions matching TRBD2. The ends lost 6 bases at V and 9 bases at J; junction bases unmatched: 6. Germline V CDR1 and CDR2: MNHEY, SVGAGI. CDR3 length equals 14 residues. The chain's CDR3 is CASRTAGLAGEQFF. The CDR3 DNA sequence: TGTGCCAGCAGGACCGCGGGACTAGCGGGTGAGCAGTTCTTC.

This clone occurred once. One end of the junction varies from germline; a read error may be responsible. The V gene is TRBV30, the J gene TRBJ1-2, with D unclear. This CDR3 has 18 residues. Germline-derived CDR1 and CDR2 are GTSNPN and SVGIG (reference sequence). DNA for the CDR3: TGTGCCTCGAGTGTCCCGGGGTCACCTTCTCCTCTTAACTATGGCTACACCTTC. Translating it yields CASSVPGSPSPLNYGYTF.

The CDR3 here is CASSLGTGGSYEQYF. CDR3 nucleotide sequence: TGTGCCAGCAGCCTTGGGACAGGGGGATCCTACGAGCAGTACTTC. This chain joins TRBV7-6 and TRBJ2-7; 11 bases are a match to TRBD1. Losses at the gene ends were 5 bases for V and 1 base for J; bases not matched to a gene: 4. This CDR3 comprises 15 residues. Germline assignment: CDR1 SGHVS and CDR2 FNYEAQ.

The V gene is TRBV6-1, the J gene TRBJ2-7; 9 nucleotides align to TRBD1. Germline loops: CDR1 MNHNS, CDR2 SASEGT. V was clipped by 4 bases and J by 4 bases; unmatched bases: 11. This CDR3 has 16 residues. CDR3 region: CASSGGTGTLLYEQYF. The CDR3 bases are TGTGCCAGCAGTGGGGGGACAGGGACTTTATTGTACGAGCAGTACTTC.

CDR3 nucleotides: TGTGCCTGGAGTGTGGGGGGACCCTCTGAAGCTTTCTTT. It codes for CAWSVGGPSEAFF. V gene TRBV30 combines with J gene TRBJ1-1; weak D call: TRBD1 (5 bases). Germline CDR1 is GTSNPN and CDR2 is SVGIG (reference sequence). Trimming cost V 0 bases and J 6 bases, with 11 bases left between them. The CDR3 length is 13 residues.